This record concerns one T cell receptor (beta chain) sequence. The target antigen is unknown. Both iRepertoire HTBI primers and Arm-PCR of CDR3 regions were used to build the TCR beta libraries. TCRdb itself ran the multiplex PCR reads through MiXCR, one entry per CDR3 protein. The sample lists hundreds of thousands of distinct CDR3 sequences; less than 25% were seen once. The sample originates from a study of regulatory T cells in long-lasting Graves disease. Study observations and caveats: Relative to newly diagnosed Graves' patients, persistent ones had lower TCR diversity. TRBV28, TRBJ1-2 and TRBJ2-5 emerged as the favored segments in persistent disease.

Germline values: CDR1 SQVTM, CDR2 ANQGSEA. This CDR3 is built from 14 residues. Deletions cut 4 bases from V and 5 bases from J, with 17 bases between. Documented time point: persistent/refractory GD, antithyroid drugs over 5 years with positive TRAb. The TCR library used RNA extracted from PBMCs. Into tubes containing EDTA, approximately 9.4 milliliters of peripheral blood were drawn. This sequence joins TRBV29-1 and TRBJ1-1; the D gene is possibly TRBD1 (5 bases). Sequences were derived from peripheral blood mononuclear cells (PBMCs), sampled when the disease was refractory, from a patient treated with antithyroid drugs. The receptor's source is a female donor with Graves disease. The CDR3 DNA reads as TGCAGCGTTGGTTTTTTGGGGCAAGGAACTGAAGCTTTCTTT. Amino acid sequence: CSVGFLGQGTEAFF.